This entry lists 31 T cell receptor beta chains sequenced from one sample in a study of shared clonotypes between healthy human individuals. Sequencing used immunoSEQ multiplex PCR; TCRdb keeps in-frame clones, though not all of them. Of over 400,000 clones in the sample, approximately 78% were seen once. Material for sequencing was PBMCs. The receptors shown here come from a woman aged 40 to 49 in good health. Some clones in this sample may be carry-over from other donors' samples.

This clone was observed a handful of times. CDR3 sequence (DNA): TGCGCCAGCAGCCCCCTATCGAGGGTTACCGGGGAGCTGTTTTTT. Amino acid sequence: CASSPLSRVTGELFF. The V and J genes are TRBV5-1 and TRBJ2-2, with D possibly being TRBD2 (5 bases). CDR1 is SGHRS, CDR2 YFSETQ, per germline. Deletions cut 4 bases from V and 5 bases from J, with 15 bases between. CDR3 size: 15 residues.

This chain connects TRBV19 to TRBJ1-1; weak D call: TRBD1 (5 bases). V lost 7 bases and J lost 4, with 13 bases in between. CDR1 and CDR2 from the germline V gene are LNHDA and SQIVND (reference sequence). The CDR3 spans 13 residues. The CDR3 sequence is CASTLRGGTEAFF. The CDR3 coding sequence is TGTGCCAGTACCCTCCGGGGCGGCACTGAAGCTTTCTTT.

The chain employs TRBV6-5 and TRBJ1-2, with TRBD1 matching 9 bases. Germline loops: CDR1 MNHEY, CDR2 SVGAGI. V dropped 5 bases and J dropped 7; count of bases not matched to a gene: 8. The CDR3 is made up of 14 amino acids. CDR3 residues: CASSRGGQGGGYTF. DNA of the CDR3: TGTGCCAGCAGTAGGGGGGGACAGGGAGGTGGCTACACCTTC.

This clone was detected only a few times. Here the CDR3 DNA reads TGTGCCAGCAGCTTCGACAGGGGAGAAGAGACCCAGTACTTC. Translated, it gives CASSFDRGEETQYF. The gene calls are TRBV7-2 and TRBJ2-5, with TRBD1 matching 8 bases. Trimming cost V 3 bases and J 3 bases; bases outside gene matches: 3. CDR1 and CDR2 from the germline V gene are SGHTA and FQGNSA. This CDR3 has 14 amino acids.

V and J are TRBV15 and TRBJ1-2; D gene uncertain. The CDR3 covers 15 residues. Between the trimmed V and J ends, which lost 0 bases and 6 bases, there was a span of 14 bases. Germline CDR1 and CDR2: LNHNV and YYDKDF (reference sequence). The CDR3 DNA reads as TGTGCCACCAGCAGAGAAAGGGCCCCAAGGAATGGCTACACCTTC. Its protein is CATSRERAPRNGYTF.

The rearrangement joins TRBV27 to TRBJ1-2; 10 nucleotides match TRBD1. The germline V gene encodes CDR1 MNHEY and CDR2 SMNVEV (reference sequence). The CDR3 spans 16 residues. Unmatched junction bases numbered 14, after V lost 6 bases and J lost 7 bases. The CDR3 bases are TGTGCCAGCAGGGCTACCGGGACAGGGGTTTTCAGTGGCTACACCTTC. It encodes CASRATGTGVFSGYTF.

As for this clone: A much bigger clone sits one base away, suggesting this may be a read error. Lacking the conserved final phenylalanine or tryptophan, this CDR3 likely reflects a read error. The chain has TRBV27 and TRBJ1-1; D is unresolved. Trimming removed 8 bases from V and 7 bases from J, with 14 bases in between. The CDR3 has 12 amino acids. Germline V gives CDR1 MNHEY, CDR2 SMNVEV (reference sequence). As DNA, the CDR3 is TGTGCCAGCCATCCTAACGGATTTGAAGCTTTCCTT. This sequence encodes CASHPNGFEAFL.

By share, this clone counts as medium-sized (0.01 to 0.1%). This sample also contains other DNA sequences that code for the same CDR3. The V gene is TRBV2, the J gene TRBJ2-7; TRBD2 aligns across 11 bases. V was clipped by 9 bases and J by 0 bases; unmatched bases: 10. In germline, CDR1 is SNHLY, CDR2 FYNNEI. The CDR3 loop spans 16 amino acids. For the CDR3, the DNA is TGTGCCAGTAAGGGACTAGCGGTAACTGACTCCTACGAGCAGTACTTC. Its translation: CASKGLAVTDSYEQYF.

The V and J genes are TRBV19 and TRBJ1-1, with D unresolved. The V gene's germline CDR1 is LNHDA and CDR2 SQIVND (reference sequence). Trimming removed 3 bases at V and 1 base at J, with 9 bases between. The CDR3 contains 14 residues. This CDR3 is CASSIVTKNTEAFF. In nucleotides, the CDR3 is TGTGCCAGTAGTATTGTCACCAAGAACACTGAAGCTTTCTTT.

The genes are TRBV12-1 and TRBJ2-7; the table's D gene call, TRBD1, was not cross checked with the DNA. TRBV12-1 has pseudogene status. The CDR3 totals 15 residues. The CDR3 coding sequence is TGTGCCAGCAGCTTTGCGGTCAGGGGATCCTACGAGCAGTACTTC. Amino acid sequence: CASSFAVRGSYEQYF.

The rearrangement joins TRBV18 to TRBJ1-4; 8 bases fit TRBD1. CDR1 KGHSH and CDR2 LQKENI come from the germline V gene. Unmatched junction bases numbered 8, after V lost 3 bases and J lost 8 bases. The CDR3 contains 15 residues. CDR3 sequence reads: CASSPEGQGGEKLFF. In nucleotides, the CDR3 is TGTGCCAGCTCACCCGAAGGACAGGGCGGCGAAAAACTGTTTTTT.

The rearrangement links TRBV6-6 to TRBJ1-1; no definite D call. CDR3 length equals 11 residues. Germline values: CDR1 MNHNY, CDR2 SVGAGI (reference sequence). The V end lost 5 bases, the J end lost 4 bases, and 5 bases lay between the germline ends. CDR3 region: CASSHLTEAFF. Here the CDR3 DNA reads TGTGCCAGCAGTCATCTCACTGAAGCTTTCTTT.

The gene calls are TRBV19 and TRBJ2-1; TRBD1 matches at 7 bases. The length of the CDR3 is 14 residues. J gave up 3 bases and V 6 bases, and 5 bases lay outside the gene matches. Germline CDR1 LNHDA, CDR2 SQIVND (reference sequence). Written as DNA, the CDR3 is TGTGCCAGTAGATTGGGGACAGACTACAATGAGCAGTTCTTC. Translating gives CASRLGTDYNEQFF.

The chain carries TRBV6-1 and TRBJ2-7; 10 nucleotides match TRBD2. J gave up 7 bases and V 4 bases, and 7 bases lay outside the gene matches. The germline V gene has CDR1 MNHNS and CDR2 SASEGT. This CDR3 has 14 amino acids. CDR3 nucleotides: TGTGCCAGCAGTGGGCTAGCGGGAGCCCGGGAGCAGTACTTC. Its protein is CASSGLAGAREQYF.

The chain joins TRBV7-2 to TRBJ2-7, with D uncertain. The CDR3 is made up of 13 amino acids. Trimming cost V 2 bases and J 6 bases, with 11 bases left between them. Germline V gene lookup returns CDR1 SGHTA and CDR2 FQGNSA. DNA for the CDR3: TGTGCCAGCAGCTTACGGGCGACCATCGAGCAGTACTTC. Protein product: CASSLRATIEQYF.

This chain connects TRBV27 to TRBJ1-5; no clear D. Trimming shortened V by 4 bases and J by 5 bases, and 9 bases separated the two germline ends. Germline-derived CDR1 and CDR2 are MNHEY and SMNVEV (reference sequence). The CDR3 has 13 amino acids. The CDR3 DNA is TGTGCCAGCAGTTCTACCAACTATCAGCCCCAGCATTTT. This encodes CASSSTNYQPQHF.

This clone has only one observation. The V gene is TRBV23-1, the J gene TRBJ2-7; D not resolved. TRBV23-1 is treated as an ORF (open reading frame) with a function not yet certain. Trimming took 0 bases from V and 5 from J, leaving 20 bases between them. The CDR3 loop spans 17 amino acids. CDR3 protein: CASSQSPGRRAPDEQYF. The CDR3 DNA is TGCGCCAGCAGTCAATCACCGGGCCGTAGGGCACCCGACGAGCAGTACTTC.

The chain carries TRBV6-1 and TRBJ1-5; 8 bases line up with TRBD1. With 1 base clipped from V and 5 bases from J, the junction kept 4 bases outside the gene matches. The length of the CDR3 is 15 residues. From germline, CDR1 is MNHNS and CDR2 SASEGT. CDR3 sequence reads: CASSEVGQGYQPQHF. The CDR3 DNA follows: TGTGCCAGCAGTGAAGTAGGACAGGGTTATCAGCCCCAGCATTTT.

CDR3 sequence (DNA): TGTGCCAGCAGTTCGAATCCGGGCCACGGGATCGCTGAAGCTTTCTTT. Protein: CASSSNPGHGIAEAFF. The chain carries TRBV28 and TRBJ1-1; no firm D call. Trimming pared 4 bases from V and 6 bases from J, leaving 21 bases between. This CDR3 contains 16 residues. CDR1 is MDHEN, CDR2 SYDVKM, per germline.

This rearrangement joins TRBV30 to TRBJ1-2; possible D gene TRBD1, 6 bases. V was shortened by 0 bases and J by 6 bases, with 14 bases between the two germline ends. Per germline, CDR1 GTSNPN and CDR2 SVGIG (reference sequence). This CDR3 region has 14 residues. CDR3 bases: TGTGCCTGGAGTGTACTCGGCAGGGGACATGGCTACACCTTC. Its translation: CAWSVLGRGHGYTF.

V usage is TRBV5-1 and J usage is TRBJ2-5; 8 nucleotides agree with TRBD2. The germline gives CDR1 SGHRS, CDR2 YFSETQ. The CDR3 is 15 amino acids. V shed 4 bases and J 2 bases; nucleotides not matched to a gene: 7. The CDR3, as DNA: TGCGCCAGCAGCCTCCCGGGAGGGGAGCAAGAGACCCAGTACTTC. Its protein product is CASSLPGGEQETQYF. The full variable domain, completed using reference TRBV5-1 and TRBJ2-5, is KAGVTQTPRYLIKTRGQQVTLSCSPISGHRSVSWYQQTPGQGLQFLFEYFSETQRNKGNFPGRFSGRQFSNSRSEMNVSTLELGDSALYLCASSLPGGEQETQYFGPGTRLLVL.

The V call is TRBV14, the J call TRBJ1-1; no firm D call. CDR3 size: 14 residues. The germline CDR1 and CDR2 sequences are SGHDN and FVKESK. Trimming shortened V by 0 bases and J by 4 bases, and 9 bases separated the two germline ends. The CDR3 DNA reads TGTGCCAGCAGCCAAGATCGAAGCACCACTGAAGCTTTCTTT. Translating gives CASSQDRSTTEAFF.

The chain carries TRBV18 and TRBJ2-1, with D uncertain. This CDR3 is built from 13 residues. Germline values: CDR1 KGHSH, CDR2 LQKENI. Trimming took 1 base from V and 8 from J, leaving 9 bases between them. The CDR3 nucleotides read TGTGCCAGCTCACCACGTAATAGGGATGAGCAGTTCTTC. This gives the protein CASSPRNRDEQFF.

In nucleotides, the CDR3 is TGTGCCAGCAATCCGGGACTATCCTACAATGAGCAGTTCTTC. It specifies CASNPGLSYNEQFF. The genes are TRBV5-4 and TRBJ2-1; 7 nucleotides line up with TRBD2. The CDR3 totals 14 residues. V was clipped by 6 bases and J by 1 base; unmatched bases: 4. The germline V gene has CDR1 SGHNT and CDR2 YYREEE (reference sequence). Drawing the rest from reference TRBV5-4 and TRBJ2-1, the complete variable domain is ETGVTQSPTHLIKTRGQQVTLRCSSQSGHNTVSWYQQALGQGPQFIFQYYREEENGRGNFPPRFSGLQFPNYSSELNVNALELDDSALYLCASNPGLSYNEQFFGPGTRLTVL.

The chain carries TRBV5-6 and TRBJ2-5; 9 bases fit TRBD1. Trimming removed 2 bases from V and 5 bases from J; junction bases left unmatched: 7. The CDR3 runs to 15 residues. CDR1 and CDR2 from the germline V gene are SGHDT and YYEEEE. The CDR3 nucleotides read TGTGCCAGCAGCTTTGAGACAGGGGGAGGGGAGACCCAGTACTTC. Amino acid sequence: CASSFETGGGETQYF.

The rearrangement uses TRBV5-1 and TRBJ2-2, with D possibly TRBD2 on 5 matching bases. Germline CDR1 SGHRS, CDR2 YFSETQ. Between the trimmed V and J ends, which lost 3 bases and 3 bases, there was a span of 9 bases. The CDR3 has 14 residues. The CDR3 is CASSWGVDTGELFF. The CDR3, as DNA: TGCGCCAGCAGCTGGGGAGTTGACACCGGGGAGCTGTTTTTT.

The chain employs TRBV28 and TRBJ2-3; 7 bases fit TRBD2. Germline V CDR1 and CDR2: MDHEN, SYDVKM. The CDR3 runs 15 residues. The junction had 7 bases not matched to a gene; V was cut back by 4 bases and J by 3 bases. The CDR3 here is CASSSLAGVTDTQYF. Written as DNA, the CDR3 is TGTGCCAGCAGTTCCCTGGCGGGAGTTACAGATACGCAGTATTTT.

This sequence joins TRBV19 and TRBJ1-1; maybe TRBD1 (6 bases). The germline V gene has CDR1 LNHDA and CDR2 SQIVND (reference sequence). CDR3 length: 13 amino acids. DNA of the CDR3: TGTGCAACTTTGGGGGGCGTTCGCACTGAAGCTTTCTTT. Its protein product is CATLGGVRTEAFF.

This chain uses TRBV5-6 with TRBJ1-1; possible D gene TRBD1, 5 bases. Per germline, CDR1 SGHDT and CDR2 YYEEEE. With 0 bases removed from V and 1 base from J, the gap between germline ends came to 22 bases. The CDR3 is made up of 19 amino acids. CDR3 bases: TGTGCCAGCAGCTTGGGTTACAGGTCTTTGAACCCGCGGAACACTGAAGCTTTCTTT. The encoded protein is CASSLGYRSLNPRNTEAFF.

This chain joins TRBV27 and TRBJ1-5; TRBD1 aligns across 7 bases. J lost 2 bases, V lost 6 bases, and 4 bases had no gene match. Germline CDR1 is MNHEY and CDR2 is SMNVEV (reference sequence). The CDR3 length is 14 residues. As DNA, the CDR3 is TGTGCCAGCAGGCGGGACAGAGGCAATCAGCCCCAGCATTTT. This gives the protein CASRRDRGNQPQHF.

The CDR3 DNA reads as TGTGCCAGCAGCAAAGGAGGTGGTTTGGAGACCCAGTACTTC. Translating gives CASSKGGGLETQYF. The V gene is TRBV21-1, the J gene TRBJ2-5; the table's D gene call, TRBD2, was not cross checked with the DNA. TRBV21-1 is reported as a pseudogene. CDR3 length: 14 residues.